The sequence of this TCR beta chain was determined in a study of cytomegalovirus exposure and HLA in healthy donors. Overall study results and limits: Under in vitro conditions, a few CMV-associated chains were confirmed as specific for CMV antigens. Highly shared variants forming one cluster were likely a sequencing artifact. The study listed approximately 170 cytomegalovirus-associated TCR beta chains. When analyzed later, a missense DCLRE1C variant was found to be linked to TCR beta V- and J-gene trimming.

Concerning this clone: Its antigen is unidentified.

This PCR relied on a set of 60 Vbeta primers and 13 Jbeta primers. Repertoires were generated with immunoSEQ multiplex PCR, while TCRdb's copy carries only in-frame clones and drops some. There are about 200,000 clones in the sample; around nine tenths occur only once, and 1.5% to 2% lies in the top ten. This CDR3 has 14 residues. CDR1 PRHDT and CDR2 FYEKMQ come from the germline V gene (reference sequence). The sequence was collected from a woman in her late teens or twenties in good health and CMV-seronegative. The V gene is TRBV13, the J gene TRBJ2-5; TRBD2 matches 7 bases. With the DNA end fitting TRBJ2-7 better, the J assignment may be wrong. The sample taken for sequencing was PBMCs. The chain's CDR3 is CASSLGLAAYEQYF. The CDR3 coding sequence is TGTGCCAGCAGCTTGGGGCTAGCGGCATACGAGCAGTACTTC.